This paragraph reports one TCR beta chain. As yet, its antigen is unknown. Only in-frame clones appear in the TCRdb table, and some are missing; sequencing was by immunoSEQ multiplex PCR. Of over 2 million clones in the sample, 95% were seen once. These data are taken from a study of shared clonotypes between healthy human individuals. Study observations and caveats: Memory subsets generally showed smaller estimated richness than naive subsets did. Between a handful of donors, naive CD4 clonotypes were shared at a level of about 5%.

The sample taken for sequencing was naive CD4+ T cells sorted from blood. The subset is: CD45RA+ positively selected. This TCR was sampled from a man aged 18 to 29 in good health.

CDR3 amino acids: CASSQGGTGVYEQYF. Here the CDR3 DNA reads TGTGCCAGCAGCCAAGGAGGGACAGGGGTCTACGAGCAGTACTTC. The V gene is TRBV14, the J gene TRBJ2-7; TRBD1 agrees at 10 bases. Germline V gives CDR1 SGHDN, CDR2 FVKESK. The CDR3 runs 15 residues. V gave up 1 base and J gave up 3 bases; unmatched junction bases: 3.